These 3 T cell receptor beta chains came from one sample sequenced in a study of blood T cell repertoires in COVID-19. The method was immunoSEQ multiplex PCR; TCRdb's version includes in-frame clones alone and lacks a portion of them. The sample has almost 500,000 clones; more than 85% are singletons. Sequenced sample: PBMCs or T cells enriched from blood (not recorded which). The receptor set was obtained from a woman aged 60-70 years who had recovered from COVID-19.

The chain uses TRBV2 and TRBJ2-2, with a tentative D call TRBD1 (6 bases). CDR1 is SNHLY, CDR2 FYNNEI, per germline. V was pared by 3 bases and J by 5 bases, with 16 bases between. The CDR3 totals 16 residues. Here the CDR3 reads CASSDLAGAITGELFF. In nucleotides, the CDR3 is TGTGCCAGCAGTGACCTGGCAGGGGCTATTACCGGGGAGCTGTTTTTT.

This clone was seen just once. This rearrangement joins TRBV10-3 to TRBJ1-5; D may be TRBD1 (6 bases). Germline values: CDR1 ENHRY, CDR2 SYGVKD. Trimming removed 0 bases from V and 7 bases from J, with 19 bases in between. This CDR3 has 17 amino acids. This CDR3 is CAISESWLVRGEQPQHF. The CDR3 region has the DNA TGTGCCATCAGTGAGTCGTGGTTAGTCAGGGGAGAGCAGCCCCAGCATTTT.

In its sample, this clone was seen a few times. The genes are TRBV5-6 and TRBJ1-6; TRBD1 agrees at 9 bases. This CDR3 comprises 17 residues. The ends lost 4 bases at V and 9 bases at J; junction bases unmatched: 14. Germline V gives CDR1 SGHDT, CDR2 YYEEEE. As DNA, the CDR3 is TGTGCCAGCAGCCAATACCGAATCCGGGACAGGGCTTCACCCCTCCACTTT. It codes for CASSQYRIRDRASPLHF.